Below are 27 T cell receptor beta chains sequenced from a single sample in a study of T cell responses to AZD1222 COVID-19 vaccine. Sequencing used immunoSEQ multiplex PCR; TCRdb keeps in-frame clones, though not all of them. This sample yields 110,000 to 150,000 clones, of which approximately 91% are seen a single time; about 1.8% belongs to the top ten. Sequencing used peripheral blood, obtained 28 days after the second AZD1222 dose. Source of these receptors: an adult who received the AZD1222 COVID-19 vaccine.

The V gene is TRBV19, the J gene TRBJ1-1; no clear D gene. The CDR3 runs to 13 residues. The germline CDR1 and CDR2 sequences are LNHDA and SQIVND (reference sequence). Trimming pared 5 bases from V and 0 bases from J, leaving 7 bases between. CDR3 in DNA: TGTGCCAGTAGTCTGCGGCTGAACACTGAAGCTTTCTTT. This gives the protein CASSLRLNTEAFF.

Comments on this clone: Additional DNA sequences in this sample encode the identical CDR3. The chain combines TRBV5-1 with TRBJ1-6; no definite D call. The CDR3 extends over 14 amino acids. V lost 5 bases and J 7 bases, leaving 13 bases between the germline ends. Germline CDR1 is SGHRS and CDR2 is YFSETQ. The CDR3 coding sequence is TGCGCCAGCAGTCCGTGGGGTGGAAATTCACCCCTCCACTTT. Translation: CASSPWGGNSPLHF.

CDR3: CASSGGQGSNGYTF. DNA of the CDR3: TGTGCCAGCAGCGGGGGACAGGGGAGTAACGGCTACACCTTC. This chain connects TRBV9 to TRBJ1-2, with 10 bases that match TRBD1. V gave up 3 bases and J gave up 8 bases; unmatched junction bases: 7. Germline lookup yields CDR1 SGDLS and CDR2 YYNGEE. This CDR3 contains 14 residues.

The CDR3 DNA is TGTGCCAGCAGTTACAAGTATGGCTACACCTTC. This translates into CASSYKYGYTF. The V gene is TRBV6-6, the J gene TRBJ1-2; D is ambiguous. Germline CDR1 reads MNHNY; CDR2 reads SVGAGI (reference sequence). The CDR3 has 11 residues. The ends were cut back, 2 bases at V and 5 bases at J, with 3 bases in the middle.

The chain combines TRBV4-2 with TRBJ1-5; D is perhaps TRBD1 (6 bases). The CDR3 sequence is 14 residues long. Germline CDR1 and CDR2: LGHNA and YNFKEQ. V lost 2 bases and J 5 bases, leaving 10 bases between the germline ends. DNA for the CDR3: TGTGCCAGCAGCCAACCAGGGGTAGATCAGCCCCAGCATTTT. This codes for CASSQPGVDQPQHF.

The chain joins TRBV19 to TRBJ2-7, with 11 bases matching TRBD2. CDR3 length: 14 residues. V lost 5 bases and J lost 5; bases outside the gene matches: 5. Germline V lookup: CDR1 LNHDA, CDR2 SQIVND (reference sequence). CDR3 nucleotides: TGTGCCAGTAGTCCGTCGACTAGCGGGAACGAGCAGTACTTC. Encoded protein: CASSPSTSGNEQYF.

This chain links TRBV7-3 with TRBJ1-1; no clear D. This CDR3 has 13 amino acids. V lost 5 bases and J 2 bases, leaving 9 bases between the germline ends. Germline assignment: CDR1 SGHTA and CDR2 FQGTGA. The DNA of the CDR3 is TGTGCCAGCAGCCAACAGCCAAACACTGAAGCTTTCTTT. Its protein product is CASSQQPNTEAFF.

The rearrangement uses TRBV7-9 and TRBJ1-1; unclear D gene. Germline V lookup: CDR1 SEHNR, CDR2 FQNEAQ (reference sequence). V was pared by 4 bases and J by 6 bases, with 18 bases between. The CDR3 sequence is 15 residues long. The CDR3 loop is CASSSPPRVESEAFF. The CDR3 DNA is TGTGCCAGCAGCTCCCCGCCGAGGGTTGAGTCTGAAGCTTTCTTT.

The chain has TRBV7-8 and TRBJ2-1; 10 positions match TRBD2. J lost 0 bases, V lost 6 bases, and 2 bases had no gene match. CDR3 length equals 15 residues. Germline V gene data show CDR1 as SGHVS and CDR2 as FQNEAQ. In nucleotides, the CDR3 is TGTGCCAGCAGAACTAGCGGGAACTCCTACAATGAGCAGTTCTTC. As protein: CASRTSGNSYNEQFF.

The V call is TRBV5-5, the J call TRBJ1-1; possible D gene TRBD1, 6 bases. Trimming cost V 2 bases and J 0 bases, with 14 bases left between them. CDR1 and CDR2 from the germline V gene are SGHKS and YYEKEE (reference sequence). The CDR3 covers 16 residues. The CDR3 DNA reads as TGTGCCAGCAGCTTAACAGGGTCTGGGTTGAACACTGAAGCTTTCTTT. Translating it yields CASSLTGSGLNTEAFF.

The V call is TRBV5-4, the J call TRBJ2-3, with TRBD2 matching 7 bases. Per germline, CDR1 SGHNT and CDR2 YYREEE (reference sequence). Unmatched junction bases numbered 11, after V lost 4 bases and J lost 6 bases. The CDR3 has 15 residues. CDR3: CASSPFRGGADTQYF. The CDR3 bases are TGTGCCAGCAGCCCGTTTCGCGGGGGAGCGGATACGCAGTATTTT.

The chain is built from TRBV19 and TRBJ1-2; tentative D call: TRBD1 (6 bases). CDR3 size: 15 residues. V lost 7 bases, J lost 7 bases, and 22 bases lay in between. CDR1 LNHDA and CDR2 SQIVND come from the germline V gene (reference sequence). CDR3: CASTPRGRGESGYTF. CDR3 in DNA: TGTGCCAGTACCCCTAGGGGCAGGGGCGAATCTGGCTACACCTTC.

This chain uses TRBV18 with TRBJ2-7, with 8 bases matching TRBD1. Germline V gene data show CDR1 as KGHSH and CDR2 as LQKENI. Losses at the gene ends were 4 bases for V and 1 base for J; bases not matched to a gene: 6. This CDR3 has 15 amino acids. DNA of the CDR3: TGTGCCAGCTCACTCGTTGGACAGGGATCCTACGAGCAGTACTTC. It codes for CASSLVGQGSYEQYF.

As DNA, the CDR3 is TGTGCCAGCAGCGTAGGGACTAGCTTGACAGATACGCAGTATTTT. It translates to CASSVGTSLTDTQYF. The chain links TRBV9 to TRBJ2-3, with 8 bases fitting TRBD2. V trimming: 0 bases; J trimming: 3 bases; junction bases outside the gene matches: 3. The CDR3 is made up of 15 amino acids. Germline loops: CDR1 SGDLS, CDR2 YYNGEE.

The chain is built from TRBV2 and TRBJ1-1; 8 bases match TRBD1. The CDR3 sequence is 14 residues long. Germline-derived CDR1 and CDR2 are SNHLY and FYNNEI. Trimming at V came to 4 bases and at J to 4 bases, leaving 5 bases not matched to a gene. In nucleotides, the CDR3 is TGTGCCAGCAGTGCACTACAGGGGGTCACTGAAGCTTTCTTT. It translates to CASSALQGVTEAFF.

This chain links TRBV9 with TRBJ2-3; TRBD2 matches at 10 bases. Per the germline V gene, CDR1 is SGDLS and CDR2 is YYNGEE. V was pared by 2 bases and J by 0 bases, with 6 bases of the junction left unmatched. The CDR3 totals 17 residues. The CDR3 nucleotides read TGTGCCAGCAGCGTCTTGGGACTAGCGACTAGCACAGATACGCAGTATTTT. Translating gives CASSVLGLATSTDTQYF.

This sequence joins TRBV3-1 (or the pseudogene TRBV3-2) and TRBJ2-2; no reliable D call. V shed 1 base and J shed 4 bases, with 4 bases lying between them. This CDR3 is built from 13 residues. CDR1 and CDR2 from the germline V gene are LGHDT and YNNKEL (reference sequence). The CDR3 DNA is TGTGCCAGCAGCCAAGGTTTCACCGGGGAGCTGTTTTTT. It encodes CASSQGFTGELFF.

The chain couples TRBV19 to TRBJ1-2; D ambiguous. V lost 3 bases and J lost 0, with 11 bases in between. Germline V lookup: CDR1 LNHDA, CDR2 SQIVND (reference sequence). The CDR3 length is 15 residues. CDR3 in DNA: TGTGCCAGTAGTATGGGGTCGCGAGCTAACTATGGCTACACCTTC. The encoded protein is CASSMGSRANYGYTF. The full variable domain, its missing parts supplied by reference TRBV19 and TRBJ1-2, is DGGITQSPKYLFRKEGQNVTLSCEQNLNHDAMYWYRQDPGQGLRLIYYSQIVNDFQKGDIAEGYSVSREKKESFPLTVTSAQKNPTAFYLCASSMGSRANYGYTFGSGTRLTVV.

The chain has TRBV2 and TRBJ1-2; D is unresolved. CDR3 length: 15 residues. V was shortened by 2 bases and J by 5 bases, with 15 bases between the two germline ends. The germline gives CDR1 SNHLY, CDR2 FYNNEI. CDR3 in DNA: TGTGCCAGCAGTGAATTAGGAGACACCGTTTATGGCTACACCTTC. Translating gives CASSELGDTVYGYTF.

This clone was seen once. This chain links TRBV11-1 with TRBJ1-2, with D tentatively TRBD1 (6 bases). There are 14 residues in the CDR3. Trimming cost V 5 bases and J 4 bases, with 14 bases left between them. Germline CDR1 SGHAT, CDR2 FQDESV (reference sequence). CDR3 sequence (DNA): TGTGCCAGCAGCCTCGGACAGCGGCGCTATGGCTACACCTTC. This encodes CASSLGQRRYGYTF.

This rearrangement joins TRBV5-1 to TRBJ1-3; no reliable D call. The V gene's germline CDR1 is SGHRS and CDR2 YFSETQ. The CDR3 runs 15 residues. Trimming removed 4 bases at V and 0 bases at J, with 11 bases between. The CDR3 region is CASSPEVSSGNTIYF. CDR3 DNA: TGCGCCAGCAGCCCCGAGGTGAGCTCTGGAAACACCATATATTTT.

V usage is TRBV18 and J usage is TRBJ2-1; 10 bases match TRBD2. Germline values: CDR1 KGHSH, CDR2 LQKENI. CDR3 size: 16 residues. V shed 3 bases and J 4 bases; nucleotides not matched to a gene: 6. DNA for the CDR3: TGTGCCAGCTCACCGGAGCGGGGGGGCTTTTACAATGAGCAGTTCTTC. This gives the protein CASSPERGGFYNEQFF.

V usage is TRBV29-1 and J usage is TRBJ1-2; 11 nucleotides agree with TRBD1. Germline V gene lookup returns CDR1 SQVTM and CDR2 ANQGSEA. V was pared by 4 bases and J by 6 bases, with 7 bases of the junction left unmatched. The CDR3 loop spans 14 amino acids. The CDR3 here is CSVGAGTGGDGYTF. CDR3 coding DNA: TGCAGCGTTGGCGCCGGGACAGGGGGAGATGGCTACACCTTC.

This sequence joins TRBV3-1 (or the pseudogene TRBV3-2) and TRBJ1-1; D not resolved. CDR1 and CDR2 (germline): LGHDT, YNNKEL (reference sequence). V lost 1 base and J 8 bases, leaving 11 bases between the germline ends. The CDR3 is 13 residues long. DNA of the CDR3: TGTGCCAGCAGCCAAGGTAACCAGCAGGAAGCTTTCTTT. This codes for CASSQGNQQEAFF.

The V and J genes are TRBV20-1 and TRBJ2-1; TRBD2 might be the D (6 bases). The CDR3 loop spans 16 amino acids. Germline V gives CDR1 DFQATT, CDR2 SNEGSKA (reference sequence). V was trimmed by 3 bases and J by 7 bases, leaving 22 bases between them. CDR3 DNA sequence: TGCAGTGCTAGTGGGGCTAGCGCCTCTCGGGGTAATGAGCAGTTCTTC. It specifies CSASGASASRGNEQFF.

The CDR3 loop is CASSQALTGTEQYF. DNA of the CDR3: TGTGCCAGCAGCCAAGCCCTAACAGGGACCGAGCAGTACTTC. J is TRBJ2-7 and V is TRBV3-1 (or the pseudogene TRBV3-2); D possibly corresponds to TRBD1 (6 bases). Germline V lookup: CDR1 LGHDT, CDR2 YNNKEL (reference sequence). This CDR3 spans 14 amino acids. V lost 1 base, J lost 6 bases, and 13 bases lay in between.

This clone has just one count. The chain links TRBV27 to TRBJ1-2, with 9 bases lining up with TRBD1. The CDR3 runs 15 residues. CDR1 MNHEY and CDR2 SMNVEV come from the germline V gene (reference sequence). After removal of 3 bases from V and 4 bases from J, the junction contained 6 bases not matched to a gene. CDR3 in DNA: TGTGCCAGCAGTTTGAAGTACAGGGGGCCCTATGGCTACACCTTC. As protein: CASSLKYRGPYGYTF.